This T cell receptor (beta chain) was recovered during a study of blood T cell repertoires in COVID-19. This CDR3 has 14 residues. V was shortened by 0 bases and J by 8 bases, with 11 bases between the two germline ends. Germline values: CDR1 SGHNT, CDR2 YYREEE (reference sequence). Measured with immunoSEQ multiplex PCR; TCRdb has only the in-frame clones, and not every one. The profile shows 370,000 or so clones, more than 75% of them singletons. V gene TRBV5-4 combines with J gene TRBJ1-4; D perhaps matches TRBD1 (5 bases). Material: peripheral blood. The sequence was collected from a human donor with acute or convalescent COVID-19. The donor label of this sample is uncertain. CDR3 in DNA: TGTGCCAGCAGCTTGGAAGGGGAAGTGGAAAAACTGTTTTTT. Amino acids: CASSLEGEVEKLFF.